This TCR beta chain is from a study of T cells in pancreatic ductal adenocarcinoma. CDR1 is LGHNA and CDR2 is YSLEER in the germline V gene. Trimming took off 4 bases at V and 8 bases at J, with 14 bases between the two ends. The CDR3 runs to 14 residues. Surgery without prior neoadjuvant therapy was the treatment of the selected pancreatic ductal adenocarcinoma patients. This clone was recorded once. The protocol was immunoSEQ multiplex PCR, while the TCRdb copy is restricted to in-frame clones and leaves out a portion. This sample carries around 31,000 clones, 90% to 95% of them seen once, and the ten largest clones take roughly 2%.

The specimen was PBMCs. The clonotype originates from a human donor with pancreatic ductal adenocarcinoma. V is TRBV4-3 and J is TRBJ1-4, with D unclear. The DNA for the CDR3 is TGCGCCAGCAGCCGCCACCGGAGGTCCGAAAAACTGTTTTTT. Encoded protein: CASSRHRRSEKLFF.